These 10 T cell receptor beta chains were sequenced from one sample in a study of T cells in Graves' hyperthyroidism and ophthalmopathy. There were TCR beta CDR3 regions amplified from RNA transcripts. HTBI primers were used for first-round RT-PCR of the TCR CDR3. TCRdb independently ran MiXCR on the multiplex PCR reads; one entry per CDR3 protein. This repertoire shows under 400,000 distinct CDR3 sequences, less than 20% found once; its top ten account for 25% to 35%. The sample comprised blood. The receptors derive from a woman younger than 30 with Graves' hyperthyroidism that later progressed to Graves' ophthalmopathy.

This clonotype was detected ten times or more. CDR3 bases: TGTGCCAGCAGTGACCAGGGTCGTGAGGACGAGTACTTC. It is translated as CASSDQGREDEYF. The gene calls are TRBV6-2 or TRBV6-3 and TRBJ2-5; D may be TRBD1 (5 bases). The CDR3 is made up of 13 amino acids. In germline, CDR1 is MNHEY, CDR2 SVGEGT. V was clipped by 5 bases and J by 12 bases, with 19 bases between them.

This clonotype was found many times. CDR3: CASSAGTSKETQYF. CDR3 nucleotides: TGCGCCAGCAGCGCCGGGACATCAAAAGAGACCCAGTACTTC. V usage is TRBV5-1 and J usage is TRBJ2-5; D perhaps matches TRBD1 (6 bases). V was pared by 4 bases and J by 3 bases, with 13 bases between. CDR1 and CDR2 from the germline V gene are SGHRS and YFSETQ. This CDR3 spans 14 amino acids.

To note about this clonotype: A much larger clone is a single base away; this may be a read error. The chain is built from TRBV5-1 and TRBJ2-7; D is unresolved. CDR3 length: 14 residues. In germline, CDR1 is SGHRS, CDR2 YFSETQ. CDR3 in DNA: TGCGCCAGCGGTAACGGGCAGGACCCCTACGAGCTGTACTTC. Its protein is CASGNGQDPYELYF.

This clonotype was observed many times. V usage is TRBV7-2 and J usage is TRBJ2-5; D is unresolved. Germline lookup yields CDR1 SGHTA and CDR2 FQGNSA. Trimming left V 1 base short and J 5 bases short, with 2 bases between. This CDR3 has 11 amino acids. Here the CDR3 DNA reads TGTGCCAGCAGCTTAGTTGAGACCCAGTACTTC. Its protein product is CASSLVETQYF.

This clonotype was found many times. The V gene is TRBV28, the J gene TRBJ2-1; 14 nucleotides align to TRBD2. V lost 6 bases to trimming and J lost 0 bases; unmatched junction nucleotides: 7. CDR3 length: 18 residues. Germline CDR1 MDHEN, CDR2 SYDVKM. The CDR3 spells CASSLGLAGGLSYNEQFF. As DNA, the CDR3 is TGTGCCAGCAGCCTAGGACTAGCGGGAGGCCTCTCCTACAATGAGCAGTTCTTC.

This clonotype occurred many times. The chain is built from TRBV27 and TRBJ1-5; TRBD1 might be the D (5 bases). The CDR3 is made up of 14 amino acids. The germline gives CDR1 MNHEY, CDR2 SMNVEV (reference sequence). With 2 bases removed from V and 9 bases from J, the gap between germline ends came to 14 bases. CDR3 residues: CASSLGQGEAPQHF. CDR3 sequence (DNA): TGTGCCAGCAGTTTAGGGCAGGGCGAAGCGCCCCAGCATTTT.

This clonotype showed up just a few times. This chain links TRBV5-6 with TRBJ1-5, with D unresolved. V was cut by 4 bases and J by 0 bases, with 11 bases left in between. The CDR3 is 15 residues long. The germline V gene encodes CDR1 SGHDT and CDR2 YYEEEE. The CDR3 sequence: CASSAWVYSNQPQHF. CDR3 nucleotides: TGTGCCAGCAGCGCCTGGGTCTATAGCAATCAGCCCCAGCATTTT.

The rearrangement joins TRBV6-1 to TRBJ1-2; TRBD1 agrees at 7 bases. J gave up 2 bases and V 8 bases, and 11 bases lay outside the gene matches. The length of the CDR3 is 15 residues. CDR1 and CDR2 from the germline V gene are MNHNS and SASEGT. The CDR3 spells CASHDRVIWNYGYTF. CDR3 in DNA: TGTGCCAGCCATGACAGGGTAATATGGAACTATGGCTACACCTTC.

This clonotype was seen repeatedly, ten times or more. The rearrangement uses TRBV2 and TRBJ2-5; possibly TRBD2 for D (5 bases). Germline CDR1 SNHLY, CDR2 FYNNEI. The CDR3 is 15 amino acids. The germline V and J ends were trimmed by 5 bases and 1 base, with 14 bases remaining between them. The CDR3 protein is CASSTQLRGQETQYF. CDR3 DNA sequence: TGTGCCAGCAGTACCCAGTTACGGGGCCAAGAGACCCAGTACTTC.

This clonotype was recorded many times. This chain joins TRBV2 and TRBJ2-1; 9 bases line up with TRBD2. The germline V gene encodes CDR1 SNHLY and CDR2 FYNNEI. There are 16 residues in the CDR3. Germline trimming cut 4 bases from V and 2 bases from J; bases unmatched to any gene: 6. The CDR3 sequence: CASSGLAGNAYNEQFF. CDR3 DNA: TGTGCCAGCAGTGGTCTAGCGGGAAATGCCTACAATGAGCAGTTCTTC.